The T cell receptor beta chain described here comes from a study of a mutant IDH1 vaccine in newly diagnosed glioma. The V gene end was trimmed by 6 bases and the J gene end by 5 bases; junction bases not matched to a gene: 5. CDR1 and CDR2 from the germline V gene are KGHSH and LQKENI. The CDR3 is made up of 14 amino acids. The protocol was immunoSEQ multiplex PCR, while the TCRdb copy is restricted to in-frame clones and leaves out a portion. The sample records about 48,000 clones, roughly three quarters being singletons. Notes on this clone: Its antigen is not known.

Time point defined: week 35, safety follow-up. Each dose delivered 300 ug of mutant IDH1 20-mer peptide subcutaneously with imiquimod. The V and J genes are TRBV18 and TRBJ2-1, with 9 bases fitting TRBD1. The sample was PBMCs, taken from a glioma patient whose treatment included an IDH1 peptide vaccine. This TCR derives from a middle-aged man with glioma. The CDR3 bases are TGTGCCAGCTCCCCCGGGACAGGGCACAATGAGCAGTTCTTC. Amino acids: CASSPGTGHNEQFF.